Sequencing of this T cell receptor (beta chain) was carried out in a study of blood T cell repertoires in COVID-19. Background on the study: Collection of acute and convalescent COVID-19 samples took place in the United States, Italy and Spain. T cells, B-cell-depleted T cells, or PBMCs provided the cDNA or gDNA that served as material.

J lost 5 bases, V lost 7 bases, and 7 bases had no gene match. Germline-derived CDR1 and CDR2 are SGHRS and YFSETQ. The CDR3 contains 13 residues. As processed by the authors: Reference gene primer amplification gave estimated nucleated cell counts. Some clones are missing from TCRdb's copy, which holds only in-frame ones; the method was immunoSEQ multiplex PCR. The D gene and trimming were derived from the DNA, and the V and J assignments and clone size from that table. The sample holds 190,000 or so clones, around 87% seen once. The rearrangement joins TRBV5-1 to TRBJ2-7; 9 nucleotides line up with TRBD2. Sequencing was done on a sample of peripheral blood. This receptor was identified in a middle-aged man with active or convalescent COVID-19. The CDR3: CASRKRGDDEQYF. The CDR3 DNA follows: TGCGCCAGCCGCAAGCGGGGGGATGACGAGCAGTACTTC.